The 24 T cell receptor beta chains in this list originate from one sample, sequenced in a study of spatial heterogeneity in lung cancer. The time point denotes: sample taken at primary tumor resection. Unsorted whole RNA of tumor, nontumor lung or frozen PBMC was sequenced. TCRdb reprocessed the 5' RACE reads with MiXCR, giving one entry per CDR3 protein. The table has under 30,000 distinct CDR3 sequences, about 4.5% seen once. The source was PBMCs, collected at surgery. The source is a male donor with early-stage non-small cell lung cancer.

This clonotype was recorded at least ten times. This sequence joins TRBV7-3 and TRBJ2-2; D might be TRBD1 (6 bases). This CDR3 comprises 15 residues. Germline V gives CDR1 SGHTA, CDR2 FQGTGA. V dropped 8 bases and J dropped 0 bases, with 13 bases sitting between them. CDR3 in DNA: TGTGCCAGCTCCCTGGGACAAGCGAACACCGGGGAGCTGTTTTTT. This sequence encodes CASSLGQANTGELFF.

This clonotype was seen at least ten times. The rearrangement joins TRBV5-1 to TRBJ2-1; D gene unclear. Between the trimmed V and J ends, which lost 1 base and 1 base, there was a span of 6 bases. The length of the CDR3 is 14 residues. Germline CDR1 and CDR2: SGHRS and YFSETQ. The CDR3 is CASSLTESYNEQFF. In DNA form, the CDR3 reads TGCGCCAGCAGCTTGACAGAGTCCTACAATGAGCAGTTCTTC.

This clonotype is termed medium-sized (0.01 to 0.1%). V is TRBV29-1 and J is TRBJ2-3; 8 bases fit TRBD1. After removal of 3 bases from V and 2 bases from J, the junction contained 4 bases not matched to a gene. The CDR3 spans 14 residues. Germline V CDR1 and CDR2: SQVTM, ANQGSEA. The CDR3 DNA sequence: TGCAGCGTTGACCAGGGACAGGCCACAGATACGCAGTATTTT. Its protein is CSVDQGQATDTQYF.

The sample holds many counts of this clonotype. The genes are TRBV7-8 and TRBJ2-7; 8 positions match TRBD1. Per the germline V gene, CDR1 is SGHVS and CDR2 is FQNEAQ. The CDR3 sequence is 15 residues long. J lost 3 bases, V lost 5 bases, and 9 bases had no gene match. The CDR3 bases are TGTGCCAGCAGCCAACCCACAGGGGGGCACTACGAGCAGTACTTC. This translates into CASSQPTGGHYEQYF.

This clonotype was recorded at least ten times. J is TRBJ1-4 and V is TRBV5-1, with 8 bases aligning to TRBD1. With V trimmed by 6 bases and J by 7 bases, 5 bases remained unmatched. The CDR3 is made up of 13 amino acids. Per germline, CDR1 SGHRS and CDR2 YFSETQ. As DNA, the CDR3 is TGCGCCAGCACAGGGGGCCGGGGTGAAAAACTGTTTTTT. Its translation: CASTGGRGEKLFF.

This clonotype appeared many times. The chain is built from TRBV2 and TRBJ1-5; D not certain. The V end lost 6 bases, the J end lost 4 bases, and 13 bases lay between the germline ends. The CDR3 runs to 14 residues. Germline values: CDR1 SNHLY, CDR2 FYNNEI. The CDR3 here is CASRADGENQPQHF. In DNA, the CDR3 is TGTGCCAGCAGGGCGGACGGCGAGAATCAGCCCCAGCATTTT. The full variable domain, in which reference TRBV2 and TRBJ1-5 provide the parts outside the CDR3, is EPEVTQTPSHQVTQMGQEVILRCVPISNHLYFYWYRQILGQKVEFLVSFYNNEISEKSEIFDDQFSVERPDGSNFTLKIRSTKLEDSAMYFCASRADGENQPQHFGDGTRLSIL.

This clonotype showed up many times. This chain links TRBV12-3 or TRBV12-4 with TRBJ1-5; D is possibly TRBD1 (6 bases). V shed 4 bases and J shed 6 bases, with 10 bases lying between them. This CDR3 contains 13 residues. The CDR3 region has the DNA TGTGCCAGCAGTTCTACAGGGTTTCAGCCCCAGCATTTT. It translates to CASSSTGFQPQHF.

This clonotype showed up many times. V usage is TRBV2 and J usage is TRBJ2-3; 11 bases are shared with TRBD2. CDR1 is SNHLY and CDR2 is FYNNEI in the germline V gene. The CDR3 length is 18 residues. J was trimmed by 2 bases and V by 7 bases; bases with no gene match: 14. Here the CDR3 DNA reads TGTGCCAGCACCTTGCTAAGGACTAGCGGGTACTCCACAGATACGCAGTATTTT. Translated, it gives CASTLLRTSGYSTDTQYF.

In its sample, this clonotype ranks as medium-sized. The rearrangement joins TRBV29-1 to TRBJ2-1; 12 positions match TRBD2. This CDR3 has 13 amino acids. Germline-derived CDR1 and CDR2 are SQVTM and ANQGSEA. The V segment lost 7 bases and the J segment 12 bases; nucleotides outside the gene matches: 10. This CDR3 is CSAQTSGRRWQFF. The DNA for the CDR3 is TGCAGCGCCCAGACTAGCGGGAGAAGGTGGCAGTTCTTC.

This clonotype is termed medium-sized. The chain joins TRBV6-5 to TRBJ1-2, with D unresolved. The CDR3 totals 13 residues. Trimming took off 2 bases at V and 4 bases at J, with 8 bases between the two ends. Germline V gives CDR1 MNHEY, CDR2 SVGAGI. The CDR3 reads CASSYGNSYGYTF. As DNA, the CDR3 is TGTGCCAGCAGTTACGGAAACAGCTATGGCTACACCTTC.

This clonotype was seen ten or more times. The CDR3 DNA is TGTGCCAGCAGCACAGCCGGGACAGTTAACTATGGCTACACCTTC. It encodes CASSTAGTVNYGYTF. The genes are TRBV6-2 or TRBV6-3 and TRBJ1-2, with 7 nucleotides matching TRBD1. CDR1 is MNHEY and CDR2 is SVGEGT in the germline V gene. The CDR3 loop spans 15 amino acids. After removal of 6 bases from V and 1 base from J, the junction contained 8 bases not matched to a gene.

This clonotype was detected ten times or more. The chain links TRBV28 to TRBJ2-3, with 8 positions matching TRBD2. This CDR3 comprises 15 residues. The junction had 8 bases not matched to a gene; V was cut back by 6 bases and J by 3 bases. Per germline, CDR1 MDHEN and CDR2 SYDVKM. The chain's CDR3 is CASRHLAGETDTQYF. The CDR3 DNA is TGTGCCAGCAGACATCTAGCGGGTGAAACAGATACGCAGTATTTT.

This clonotype was seen a few times. The chain recombines TRBV3-1 with TRBJ2-2, with 12 bases fitting TRBD1. This CDR3 has 16 amino acids. V gave up 4 bases and J gave up 3 bases; unmatched junction bases: 3. The germline gives CDR1 LGHDT, CDR2 YNNKEL (reference sequence). DNA for the CDR3: TGTGCCAGCAGCCGCCGGGACAGGGGGCACACCGGGGAGCTGTTTTTT. This sequence encodes CASSRRDRGHTGELFF.

The J gene is TRBJ2-5, the V gene TRBV20-1, with D possibly matching TRBD2 (5 bases). Deletions cut 0 bases from V and 4 bases from J, with 12 bases between. This CDR3 contains 14 residues. The V gene's germline CDR1 is DFQATT and CDR2 SNEGSKA (reference sequence). Written as DNA, the CDR3 is TGCAGTGCTAGAGATGGGAGTAGCTCAGAGACCCAGTACTTC. As protein: CSARDGSSSETQYF.

Ten or more counts support this clonotype. The chain combines TRBV29-1 with TRBJ2-2, with D uncertain. Looked up from germline, CDR1 is SQVTM and CDR2 is ANQGSEA. The length of the CDR3 is 12 residues. V shed 4 bases and J shed 7 bases, with 10 bases lying between them. The CDR3, as DNA: TGCAGCGTTGGAGATACGCACGGGGAGCTGTTTTTT. Protein product: CSVGDTHGELFF.

This clonotype was picked up many times. V and J are TRBV5-6 and TRBJ2-5; tentatively, D is TRBD1 (6 bases). CDR1 SGHDT and CDR2 YYEEEE come from the germline V gene. V lost 5 bases and J lost 5, with 7 bases in between. This CDR3 comprises 11 residues. The CDR3 DNA is TGTGCCAGCAGAACAGGGGAGACCCAGTACTTC. Translating gives CASRTGETQYF.

The gene calls are TRBV9 and TRBJ2-2; D is possibly TRBD1 or TRBD2 (6 bases each). V gave up 1 base and J gave up 4 bases, with 11 bases separating them. CDR1 SGDLS and CDR2 YYNGEE come from the germline V gene. This CDR3 region has 15 residues. As DNA, the CDR3 is TGTGCCAGCAGCGTACTAGGGGGGACCACCGGGGAGCTGTTTTTT. Its translation: CASSVLGGTTGELFF.

There are many counts of this clonotype. The gene calls are TRBV6-6 and TRBJ1-5, with D hard to call. The germline CDR1 and CDR2 sequences are MNHNY and SVGAGI (reference sequence). This CDR3 is 16 amino acids long. The V end lost 7 bases, the J end lost 4 bases, and 20 bases lay between the germline ends. Here the CDR3 reads CASITGPEGRNQPQHF. The CDR3 nucleotides read TGTGCCAGCATAACGGGTCCTGAGGGCCGTAATCAGCCCCAGCATTTT.

This clonotype showed up many times. V gene TRBV28 combines with J gene TRBJ1-1; no clear D gene. This CDR3 spans 12 amino acids. From germline, CDR1 is MDHEN and CDR2 SYDVKM. Trimming took 6 bases from V and 8 from J, leaving 13 bases between them. The chain's CDR3 is CASSPATAEAFF. The CDR3 DNA reads TGTGCCAGCAGCCCGGCTACAGCGGAAGCTTTCTTT.

This clonotype was counted many times. V usage is TRBV29-1 and J usage is TRBJ2-3, with TRBD2 matching over 8 bases. Looked up from germline, CDR1 is SQVTM and CDR2 is ANQGSEA. Trimming at V came to 6 bases and at J to 7 bases, leaving 6 bases not matched to a gene. The CDR3 is 12 amino acids. CDR3 sequence reads: CSVKREWNTQYF. As DNA, the CDR3 is TGCAGCGTGAAGCGGGAGTGGAATACGCAGTATTTT.

This clonotype has at least ten counts. V is TRBV6-1 and J is TRBJ2-7; no clear D. This CDR3 has 13 amino acids. V lost 7 bases to trimming and J lost 3 bases, with 13 bases between them. Germline V gene lookup returns CDR1 MNHNS and CDR2 SASEGT. The CDR3 here is CASIGRTVYEQYF. As DNA, the CDR3 is TGTGCCAGCATCGGCAGGACCGTCTACGAGCAGTACTTC.

This clonotype was detected many times. The chain links TRBV24-1 to TRBJ2-7, with TRBD1 identical over 8 bases. The CDR3 is 14 amino acids. V shed 7 bases and J 2 bases; nucleotides not matched to a gene: 6. The V gene's germline CDR1 is KGHDR and CDR2 SFDVKD. For the CDR3, the DNA is TGTGCCACCAGCCCGGGACAGGTCCCCTACGAGCAGTACTTC. Residues: CATSPGQVPYEQYF.

This clonotype was counted at least ten times. The chain links TRBV5-1 to TRBJ2-1; weak D call: TRBD2 (6 bases). CDR1 SGHRS and CDR2 YFSETQ come from the germline V gene. CDR3 size: 16 residues. The V end was cut by 0 bases, the J end by 8 bases, with 18 bases between. The CDR3 DNA follows: TGCGCCAGCAGCTTGGTAGGGTCGGGAGTTTTCTATGAGCAGTTCTTC. The encoded protein is CASSLVGSGVFYEQFF. The whole variable domain, remainder taken from reference TRBV5-1 and TRBJ2-1, is KAGVTQTPRYLIKTRGQQVTLSCSPISGHRSVSWYQQTPGQGLQFLFEYFSETQRNKGNFPGRFSGRQFSNSRSEMNVSTLELGDSALYLCASSLVGSGVFYEQFFGPGTRLTVL.

This clonotype showed up many times. The CDR3 bases are TGTGCCAGCAGGGGGGGACAGCCACCCTACGAGCAGTACTTC. It encodes CASRGGQPPYEQYF. V and J are TRBV6-5 and TRBJ2-7, with D maybe TRBD1 (7 bases). This CDR3 has 14 residues. Per the germline V gene, CDR1 is MNHEY and CDR2 is SVGAGI. V was trimmed by 6 bases and J by 2 bases, leaving 14 bases between them.